These 4 T cell receptor beta chains came from one sample sequenced in a study of blood T cell repertoires in COVID-19. The repertoire was sequenced with immunoSEQ multiplex PCR; TCRdb's copy has only in-frame clones and lacks some. Of 300,000 to 450,000 clones listed, more than 75% are singletons. The sample comprised PBMCs or T cells enriched from blood (not recorded which). The origin of the receptors is a man aged 30 to 45 who had recovered from COVID-19.

This chain connects TRBV18 to TRBJ2-5; 8 nucleotides line up with TRBD1. The CDR3 consists of 16 residues. The germline CDR1 and CDR2 sequences are KGHSH and LQKENI. The ends lost 6 bases at V and 5 bases at J; junction bases unmatched: 14. DNA of the CDR3: TGTGCCAGCTCCCGAACAGGGGGAGCAGCCCGGGAGACCCAGTACTTC. It codes for CASSRTGGAARETQYF.

This clone was recorded once. This chain uses TRBV5-5 with TRBJ1-2; D is uncertain. The CDR3 is 13 residues long. Germline CDR1 SGHKS, CDR2 YYEKEE (reference sequence). The ends were cut back, 5 bases at V and 2 bases at J, with 10 bases in the middle. The DNA for the CDR3 is TGTGCCAGCAGTTACACACCGAACTATGGCTACACCTTC. This gives the protein CASSYTPNYGYTF.

The rearrangement links TRBV18 to TRBJ2-3; D not certain. With 3 bases removed from V and 3 bases from J, the gap between germline ends came to 7 bases. Germline CDR1 and CDR2: KGHSH and LQKENI. The CDR3 has 13 amino acids. The CDR3 DNA reads as TGTGCCAGCTCACCTGTTCAGACAGATACGCAGTATTTT. This codes for CASSPVQTDTQYF. Based on the CDR3 plus reference TRBV18 and TRBJ2-3, the full variable domain is NAGVMQNPRHLVRRRGQEARLRCSPMKGHSHVYWYRQLPEEGLKFMVYLQKENIIDESGMPKERFSAEFPKEGPSILRIQQVVRGDSAAYFCASSPVQTDTQYFGPGTRLTVL.

Here the CDR3 reads CASSAGVDYGYTF. The CDR3 DNA is TGTGCCAGCAGTGCGGGGGTAGACTATGGCTACACCTTC. The chain has TRBV6-2 or TRBV6-3 and TRBJ1-2; perhaps TRBD1 as D (5 bases). Trimming removed 5 bases at V and 3 bases at J, with 10 bases between. CDR3 length: 13 residues. Germline-derived CDR1 and CDR2 are MNHEY and SVGEGT.